These T cell receptor beta chains were read from a single sample in a study of cytomegalovirus exposure and HLA in healthy donors. Profiled with immunoSEQ multiplex PCR; TCRdb holds only in-frame clones, not every one. The sample yields fewer than 120,000 clones, approximately 79% seen once. The sequenced material came from PBMCs. These receptor sequences come from a man younger than 40 in good health and CMV-seropositive. CDR3s include the opening cysteine and the closing phenylalanine or tryptophan. D genes are given only for firm matches. Clone size is not always given. Where it is, it says once, few, many or a class for expanded clones.

V: TRBV6-5
D: NA
size: few
J: TRBJ1-2
DNA: TGTGCCACCCACTCCGGGACTTTAATCGGCTACACCTTC
CDR3: CATHSGTLIGYTF

V: TRBV2
D: NA
size: NA
J: TRBJ1-3
DNA: TGTGCCAGCCGGGACACCTCTGGAAACACCATATATTTT
CDR3: CASRDTSGNTIYF

V: TRBV25-1
D: TRBD1
size: NA
J: TRBJ1-1
DNA: TGTGCCAGCAGTTTGACAGGGGGCGGTACTGAAGCTTTCTTT
CDR3: CASSLTGGGTEAFF

V: TRBV19
D: NA
size: NA
J: TRBJ1-1
DNA: TGTGCCAGTAGTCCAACCTGGGGGCGCGGGAACACTGAAGCTTTCTTT
CDR3: CASSPTWGRGNTEAFF

V: TRBV2
D: NA
size: NA
J: TRBJ2-7
DNA: TGTGCCAGCAGTGAAAGCTACGCGCAGTACTTC
CDR3: CASSESYAQYF

V: TRBV19
D: NA
size: few
J: TRBJ2-3
DNA: TGTGCCAGTAGCGGTAAATCTTTCTCCAGCACAGATACGCAGTATTTT
CDR3: CASSGKSFSSTDTQYF

V: TRBV5-1
D: NA
size: NA
J: TRBJ2-7
DNA: TGCGCCACCTCGTTAGAGGGGGGGATCTACGAGCAGTACTTC
CDR3: CATSLEGGIYEQYF

V: TRBV5-1
D: TRBD2
size: NA
J: TRBJ2-7
DNA: TGCGCCAGCAGCTTGGCTAAGGCTAGCGGGGGGAATCCTACCTACGAGCAGTACTTC
CDR3: CASSLAKASGGNPTYEQYF

V: TRBV6-4
D: NA
size: NA
J: TRBJ2-6
DNA: TGTGCCAGCATAAGGACAGCCGACCCTGGGGCCAACGTCCTGACTTTC
CDR3: CASIRTADPGANVLTF

V: TRBV7-3
D: NA
size: NA
J: TRBJ2-3
DNA: TGTGCCAGCAGCTTACTCAAAGGCACCGGGACTCCTCCAGATACGCAGTATTTT
CDR3: CASSLLKGTGTPPDTQYF

V: TRBV5-1
D: TRBD2
size: NA
J: TRBJ2-5
DNA: TGCGCCAGCAGCTTGGGGGTAGCGGGGGAAGAGACCCAGTACTTC
CDR3: CASSLGVAGEETQYF

V: TRBV6-1
D: NA
size: NA
J: TRBJ1-5
DNA: TGTGCCAGCAGTCGAACGACAGTATCGTCCCAGCATTTT
CDR3: CASSRTTVSSQHF

V: TRBV5-1
D: TRBD2
size: NA
J: TRBJ2-1
DNA: TGCGCCAGCAGCAAGGGTTGGGGCGGGGGTAAGCAGTTCTTC
CDR3: CASSKGWGGGKQFF

V: TRBV19
D: TRBD1
size: NA
J: TRBJ1-1
DNA: TGTGCCAGTAGCCCTGGACAGGGAACTGAAGCTTTCTTT
CDR3: CASSPGQGTEAFF

V: TRBV11-3
D: TRBD2
size: NA
J: TRBJ2-7
DNA: TGTGCCAGCAGCTTAATTCAAGGACTAGCCTCCGAGCAGTACTTC
CDR3: CASSLIQGLASEQYF

V: TRBV10-3
D: NA
size: NA
J: TRBJ2-7
DNA: TGTGCCATCAGTGATTCAGGCGAGCAGTACTTC
CDR3: CAISDSGEQYF

V: TRBV5-4
D: NA
size: NA
J: TRBJ1-3
DNA: TGTGCCAGCAGCTTTCTCGAGGCTGGAAACACCATATATTTT
CDR3: CASSFLEAGNTIYF

V: TRBV30
D: NA
size: NA
J: TRBJ1-2
DNA: TGTGCCTGGAGTGTACCTCCAGGTGATGATGGCTACACCTTC
CDR3: CAWSVPPGDDGYTF

V: TRBV27
D: NA
size: NA
J: TRBJ2-6
DNA: TGTGCCAGCAGTCCCCCGACAGGTACCCATAGGGCCAACGTCCTGACTTTC
CDR3: CASSPPTGTHRANVLTF

V: TRBV4-1
D: TRBD2
size: NA
J: TRBJ2-4
DNA: TGCGCCAGCAGCCAAGATTTCTTAACCAGCGGGGGCCCTATTCACAAAAACATTCAGTACTTC
CDR3: CASSQDFLTSGGPIHKNIQYF

V: TRBV28
D: NA
size: NA
J: TRBJ1-1
DNA: TGTGCCAGCAGTTTGATAGGGGCCACGAACACTGAAGCTTTCTTT
CDR3: CASSLIGATNTEAFF

V: TRBV5-1
D: TRBD1
size: NA
J: TRBJ1-2
DNA: TGCGCCAGCAGCTGGGCTGGACAGGGGGCGCTCGGTTATGGCTACACCTTC
CDR3: CASSWAGQGALGYGYTF

V: TRBV25-1
D: NA
size: NA
J: TRBJ1-6
DNA: TGTGCCAGCAGTTACGGAGGGATGGCTTCACCCCTCCACTTT
CDR3: CASSYGGMASPLHF

V: TRBV5-8
D: NA
size: NA
J: TRBJ1-5
DNA: TGTGCCAGCAGCTTGATTGGGGCCGATAATCAGCCCCAGCATTTT
CDR3: CASSLIGADNQPQHF

V: TRBV6-1
D: NA
size: NA
J: TRBJ2-1
DNA: TGTGCCAGCACTCAGGTGGATGAGCAGTTCTTC
CDR3: CASTQVDEQFF

V: TRBV5-6
D: NA
size: NA
J: TRBJ1-2
DNA: TGTGCCAGCAGCTTGGGGTCCGGTGGCTACACCTTC
CDR3: CASSLGSGGYTF

V: TRBV4-1
D: TRBD1
size: NA
J: TRBJ2-7
DNA: TGCGCCAGCAGCCTTACAGGGGGTTCCTACGAGCAGTACTTC
CDR3: CASSLTGGSYEQYF

V: TRBV7-9
D: TRBD1
size: NA
J: TRBJ2-7
DNA: TGTGCCAGCAGCCTCCTAACAGGGGGCTACTCCTACGAGCAGTACTTC
CDR3: CASSLLTGGYSYEQYF

V: TRBV2
D: TRBD2
size: NA
J: TRBJ2-3
DNA: TGTGCCAGCAGTGAACCACCACTAGCGGCAAGCACAGATACGCAGTATTTT
CDR3: CASSEPPLAASTDTQYF

V: TRBV4-1
D: NA
size: NA
J: TRBJ2-1
DNA: TGCGCCAGCAGCCAATACTTAGCCGGGTCATCGGATGAGCAGTTCTTC
CDR3: CASSQYLAGSSDEQFF

V: TRBV5-1
D: NA
size: NA
J: TRBJ1-1
DNA: TGCGCCAGCAGCTTTGAACGGAGCAAGAGGAACACTGAAGCTTTCTTT
CDR3: CASSFERSKRNTEAFF

V: TRBV7-2
D: NA
size: NA
J: TRBJ2-5
DNA: TGTGCCAGCAGTTCTCAAGAGACCCAGTACTTC
CDR3: CASSSQETQYF

V: TRBV19
D: NA
size: NA
J: TRBJ1-6
DNA: TGTGCCAGTAGTATAGATCAACAGCTCTGGTCACCCCTCCACTTT
CDR3: CASSIDQQLWSPLHF

V: TRBV5-1
D: TRBD1
size: once
J: TRBJ1-6
DNA: TGCGCCAGCAGCCCCGTAACCTCTCAGGGGGCGGGTAATTCACCCCTCCACTTT
CDR3: CASSPVTSQGAGNSPLHF

V: TRBV28
D: NA
size: NA
J: TRBJ1-1
DNA: TGTGCCAGCAGTGCGATAAACACTGAAGCTTTCTTT
CDR3: CASSAINTEAFF

V: TRBV2
D: NA
size: NA
J: TRBJ2-7
DNA: TGTGCCAGCAGTGTCGGGGCGGGGGCCACCTACGAGCAGTACTTC
CDR3: CASSVGAGATYEQYF

V: TRBV7-8
D: NA
size: NA
J: TRBJ2-7
DNA: TGTGCCAGCAGCTTAGCGAACAGTCCCTACGAGCAGTACTTC
CDR3: CASSLANSPYEQYF

V: TRBV2
D: NA
size: NA
J: TRBJ1-5
DNA: TGTGCCAGCAGTGAGGAGGTCCAACTCAATCAGCCCCAGCATTTT
CDR3: CASSEEVQLNQPQHF